One and the same sample provided the 18 T cell receptor beta chains below, sequenced in a study of identical twins. TCRdb reanalysed the 5' RACE reads using MiXCR and keeps one entry per CDR3 protein. The table includes 400,000 to 550,000 distinct CDR3 sequences, approximately 22% detected once. These data were also reused for a study on T cells expressing NK-cell markers.

What was sequenced was CD4+ T cells sorted from blood. Receptors originate from a woman younger than 30 in good health.

The chain is built from TRBV7-2 and TRBJ2-7; a possible D gene is TRBD1 (5 bases). Germline V CDR1 and CDR2: SGHTA, FQGNSA. V was shortened by 5 bases and J by 6 bases, with 17 bases between the two germline ends. CDR3 length equals 14 residues. The CDR3 coding sequence is TGTGCCAGCAGCCTCCTGGCTGAAAGGGGCGAGCAGTACTTC. Translating gives CASSLLAERGEQYF.

The gene calls are TRBV27 and TRBJ2-1; 12 nucleotides match TRBD2. From germline, CDR1 is MNHEY and CDR2 SMNVEV (reference sequence). V shed 5 bases, J shed 6 bases, and the junction held 14 bases outside the gene matches. The CDR3 sequence is 18 residues long. CDR3 nucleotides: TGTGCCAGCAGTCCACCTATACTAGCGGGGGGCCTTGGCAATGAGCAGTTCTTC. This sequence encodes CASSPPILAGGLGNEQFF.

This clonotype turned up a few times. V is TRBV20-1 and J is TRBJ1-4; maybe TRBD1 (5 bases). Germline CDR1 and CDR2: DFQATT and SNEGSKA (reference sequence). The V gene lost 3 bases and the J gene lost 0 bases, with 8 bases spanning the gap. The CDR3 runs to 14 residues. As DNA, the CDR3 is TGCAGTGCTAGGGGGCCCCCAACTAATGAAAAACTGTTTTTT. It specifies CSARGPPTNEKLFF.

The table lists this clonotype with many counts. This chain joins TRBV9 and TRBJ1-1; D gene uncertain. The CDR3 has 14 amino acids. Germline-derived CDR1 and CDR2 are SGDLS and YYNGEE. Trimming shortened V by 4 bases and J by 6 bases, and 16 bases separated the two germline ends. The CDR3, as DNA: TGTGCCAGCAGCTTCGCCCTCTCGGGAGCTGAAGCTTTCTTT. Translating gives CASSFALSGAEAFF.

There are many counts of this clonotype. This sequence joins TRBV7-6 and TRBJ2-2; 10 bases agree with TRBD2. CDR1 SGHVS and CDR2 FNYEAQ come from the germline V gene. V dropped 1 base and J dropped 0; count of bases not matched to a gene: 5. This CDR3 contains 18 residues. CDR3 sequence: CASSLGPSGGSNTGELFF. The CDR3 DNA reads TGTGCCAGCAGCTTAGGCCCTAGCGGGGGCTCGAACACCGGGGAGCTGTTTTTT.

This clonotype came up many times. The chain couples TRBV5-1 to TRBJ2-3; TRBD1 matches at 9 bases. J gave up 10 bases and V 3 bases, and 15 bases lay outside the gene matches. The CDR3 contains 16 residues. Germline V gene sequence: CDR1 SGHRS, CDR2 YFSETQ. The CDR3 is CASSYSQGATLGAQYF. The CDR3 coding sequence is TGCGCCAGCAGCTACTCACAGGGGGCGACCTTAGGGGCGCAGTATTTT.

This clonotype was observed a few times. The chain has TRBV4-3 and TRBJ2-5, with 10 bases lining up with TRBD1. The CDR3 sequence is 16 residues long. CDR1 is LGHNA, CDR2 YSLEER, per germline. V shed 0 bases, J shed 4 bases, and the junction held 5 bases outside the gene matches. As DNA, the CDR3 is TGCGCCAGCAGCCAAGATCACGGGACAGGGGTAGAGACCCAGTACTTC. Residues: CASSQDHGTGVETQYF.

This clonotype was seen a few times. The chain is built from TRBV7-8 and TRBJ2-5, with D perhaps assigned TRBD1 or TRBD2 (5 bases each). CDR1 is SGHVS and CDR2 is FQNEAQ in the germline V gene. With 0 bases removed from V and 1 base from J, the gap between germline ends came to 12 bases. The CDR3 has 16 residues. The CDR3 DNA reads TGTGCCAGCAGCTTAGCGACGGGGCAGCTCCAAGAGACCCAGTACTTC. Encoded protein: CASSLATGQLQETQYF.

The chain employs TRBV7-2 and TRBJ2-7; D not certain. This CDR3 has 14 residues. The germline V and J ends were trimmed by 5 bases and 3 bases, with 14 bases remaining between them. CDR1 is SGHTA, CDR2 FQGNSA, per germline. In DNA, the CDR3 is TGTGCCAGCAGCCTCAATTTCAGGAGCTACGAGCAGTACTTC. Amino acids: CASSLNFRSYEQYF.

This clonotype was detected a few times. The chain joins TRBV9 to TRBJ1-1, with D unclear. V dropped 1 base and J dropped 0 bases, with 7 bases sitting between them. The CDR3 covers 14 residues. The germline V gene encodes CDR1 SGDLS and CDR2 YYNGEE. CDR3 nucleotide sequence: TGTGCCAGCAGCGTAAGTTGGGTGAACACTGAAGCTTTCTTT. Translation gives CASSVSWVNTEAFF. The full variable domain, rest sourced from reference TRBV9 and TRBJ1-1, is DSGVTQTPKHLITATGQRVTLRCSPRSGDLSVYWYQQSLDQGLQFLIQYYNGEERAKGNILERFSAQQFPDLHSELNLSSLELGDSALYFCASSVSWVNTEAFFGQGTRLTVV.

This clonotype was counted ten times or more. V is TRBV20-1 and J is TRBJ2-1; 14 bases map to TRBD2. With V trimmed by 3 bases and J by 12 bases, 7 bases remained unmatched. Germline-derived CDR1 and CDR2 are DFQATT and SNEGSKA (reference sequence). The CDR3 covers 14 residues. The chain's CDR3 is CSASGTSGSTRQFF. The DNA for the CDR3 is TGCAGTGCTAGTGGGACTAGCGGGAGCACGAGGCAGTTCTTC.

The chain is built from TRBV11-2 and TRBJ2-7; 8 bases map to TRBD2. The V and J ends lost 1 base and 3 bases, in that order; junction bases with no gene match: 11. This CDR3 is 17 amino acids long. Germline loops: CDR1 SGHAT, CDR2 FQNNGV. CDR3 residues: CASSLGATAGGVYEQYF. The CDR3 nucleotides read TGTGCCAGCAGCTTAGGGGCAACGGCGGGAGGTGTCTACGAGCAGTACTTC.

In this sample, this clonotype turned up a few times. The V gene is TRBV11-3, the J gene TRBJ2-2; D is ambiguous. Germline V CDR1 and CDR2: SGHNT, YENEEA. The V end was cut by 10 bases, the J end by 6 bases, with 12 bases between. The CDR3 is 12 residues long. Here the CDR3 DNA reads TGTGCCACCACCTCTCAGGCCGGGGAGCTGTTTTTT. It specifies CATTSQAGELFF.

This chain uses TRBV12-3 or TRBV12-4 with TRBJ2-3; D gene unclear. This CDR3 comprises 11 residues. Trimming removed 3 bases from V and 14 bases from J, with 12 bases in between. The CDR3: CASSLNPPPYF. The CDR3 coding sequence is TGTGCCAGCAGTTTGAACCCGCCTCCGTATTTT.

This chain connects TRBV9 to TRBJ2-5; D may be TRBD1 (5 bases). This CDR3 is built from 15 residues. Germline V gene sequence: CDR1 SGDLS, CDR2 YYNGEE. V lost 4 bases and J 3 bases, leaving 16 bases between the germline ends. Here the CDR3 reads CASSPTPGREETQYF. The CDR3 DNA reads as TGTGCCAGCAGCCCCACCCCCGGCAGGGAAGAGACCCAGTACTTC.

The rearrangement links TRBV10-3 to TRBJ2-3, with D perhaps given as TRBD1 or TRBD2 (5 bases each). Germline loops: CDR1 ENHRY, CDR2 SYGVKD. Trimming stripped 11 bases from V and 3 bases from J, with 18 bases between. This CDR3 region has 14 residues. The CDR3 spells CAFSREIGTDTQYF. DNA of the CDR3: TGTGCCTTTTCCAGGGAGATTGGTACAGATACGCAGTATTTT.

This clonotype has more than one count but fewer than ten. The chain has TRBV25-1 and TRBJ2-7, with 12 bases lining up with TRBD2. This CDR3 has 13 amino acids. V shed 10 bases and J 2 bases; nucleotides not matched to a gene: 3. The germline CDR1 and CDR2 sequences are MGHDK and SYGVNS. CDR3 sequence (DNA): TGTGCCACTCGGACTAGCGGGACCTACGAGCAGTACTTC. Amino acid sequence: CATRTSGTYEQYF.

Concerning this clonotype: Compared with germline, one end of the junction differs, possibly owing to a read error. The chain joins TRBV12-3 or TRBV12-4 to TRBJ2-1; D ambiguous. The CDR3 has 18 amino acids. In DNA form, the CDR3 reads TGTGCCATCAGTCCTCGGTCGGTGGCTGCTCTGGGCTACAATGAGCAGTTCTTC. Its protein is CAISPRSVAALGYNEQFF.